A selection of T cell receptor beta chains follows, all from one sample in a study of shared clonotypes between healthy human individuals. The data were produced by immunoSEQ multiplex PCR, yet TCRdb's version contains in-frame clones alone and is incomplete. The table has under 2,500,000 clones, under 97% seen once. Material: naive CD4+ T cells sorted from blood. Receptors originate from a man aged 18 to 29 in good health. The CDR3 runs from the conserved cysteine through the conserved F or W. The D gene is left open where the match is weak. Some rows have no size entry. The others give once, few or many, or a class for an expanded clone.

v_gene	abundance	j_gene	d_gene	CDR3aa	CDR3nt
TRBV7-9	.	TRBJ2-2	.	CASSVQTGNTGELFF	TGTGCCAGCAGCGTACAGACAGGGAACACCGGGGAGCTGTTTTTT
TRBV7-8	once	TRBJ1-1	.	CASSLAFGTGEAFF	TGTGCCAGCAGCTTAGCGTTTGGGACGGGTGAAGCTTTCTTT
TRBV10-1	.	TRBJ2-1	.	CASSEVSGAYNEQFF	TGCGCCAGCAGTGAAGTTAGCGGAGCCTACAATGAGCAGTTCTTC
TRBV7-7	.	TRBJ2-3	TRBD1	CASSLGRGNTQYF	TGTGCTAGCAGCTTAGGCAGGGGGAATACGCAGTATTTT
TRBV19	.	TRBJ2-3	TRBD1	CASSIGTGGADTQYF	TGTGCCAGTAGTATAGGGACAGGGGGAGCAGATACGCAGTATTTT
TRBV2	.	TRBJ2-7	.	CASRRSAILDEQYF	TGTGCCAGCAGGAGGTCGGCAATCCTAGACGAGCAGTACTTC
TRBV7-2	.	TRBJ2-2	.	CASSLGWRRGRESTGELFF	TGTGCCAGCAGCTTAGGGTGGAGGAGGGGCAGGGAGAGCACCGGGGAGCTGTTTTTT
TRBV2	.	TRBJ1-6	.	CASSGGSLLFLHF	TGTGCCAGCAGTGGGGGCAGCCTTTTATTCCTCCACTTT
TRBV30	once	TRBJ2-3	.	CAWTSRGATDTQYF	TGTGCCTGGACGTCCCGGGGAGCCACAGATACGCAGTATTTT
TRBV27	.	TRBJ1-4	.	CASSFQDGEKLFF	TGTGCCAGCAGTTTCCAAGACGGTGAAAAACTGTTTTTT
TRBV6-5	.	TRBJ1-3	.	CASSYVGNTIYF	TGTGCCAGCAGTTACGTCGGAAACACCATATATTTT
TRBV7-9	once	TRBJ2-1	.	CASSLERGAYNEQFF	TGTGCCAGCAGCTTAGAACGGGGTGCCTACAATGAGCAGTTCTTC
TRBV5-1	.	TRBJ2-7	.	CASSFLLDGYEQYF	TGCGCCAGCAGCTTCCTATTGGACGGTTACGAGCAGTACTTC
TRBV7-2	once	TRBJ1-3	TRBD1	CASSLPGQGAGNTIYF	TGTGCCAGCAGCCTGCCGGGACAGGGGGCTGGAAACACCATATATTTT
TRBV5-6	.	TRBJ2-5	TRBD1	CASSFRRSQGAVAKTQYF	TGTGCCAGCAGCTTCAGACGCTCACAGGGGGCCGTGGCGAAGACCCAGTACTTC
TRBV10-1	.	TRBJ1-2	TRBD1	CASSADRAWGYTF	TGCGCCAGCAGTGCGGACAGGGCGTGGGGCTACACCTTC
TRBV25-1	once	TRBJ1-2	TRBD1	CASSVTGQGPYGYTF	TGTGCCAGCAGTGTAACGGGACAGGGGCCCTATGGCTACACCTTC
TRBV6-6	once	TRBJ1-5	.	CASRRDFDRSNQPQHF	TGTGCCAGCAGACGGGACTTCGACAGGAGCAATCAGCCCCAGCATTTT
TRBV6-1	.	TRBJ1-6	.	CAAGLGSSYNSPLHF	TGTGCCGCAGGCCTGGGGAGCTCCTATAATTCACCCCTCCACTTT
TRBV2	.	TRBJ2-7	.	CATAAAYGREQYF	TGTGCCACGGCGGCCGCGTACGGCCGCGAGCAGTACTTC
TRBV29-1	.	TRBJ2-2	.	CSVEGVSNTGELFF	TGCAGCGTGGAGGGTGTGTCGAACACCGGGGAGCTGTTTTTT
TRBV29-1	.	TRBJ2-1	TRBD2	CSVVSSGSREQFF	TGCAGCGTTGTCTCTAGCGGGAGCCGGGAGCAGTTCTTC
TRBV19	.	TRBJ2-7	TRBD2	CASSPPSFSGRNTYEQYF	TGTGCCAGTAGTCCACCCTCGTTTAGCGGGAGGAACACCTACGAGCAGTACTTC
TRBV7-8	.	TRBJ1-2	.	CASSLSELHYGYTF	TGTGCCAGCAGCCTCTCAGAACTTCACTATGGCTACACCTTC
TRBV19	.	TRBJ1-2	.	CAIKQGGYGYTF	TGTGCCATTAAACAGGGTGGCTATGGCTACACCTTC
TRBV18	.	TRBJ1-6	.	CASSPRQIDNSPLHF	TGTGCCAGCTCACCCAGACAGATAGATAATTCACCCCTCCACTTT
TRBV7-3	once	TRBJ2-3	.	CASSPRQEDTQYF	TGTGCCAGCAGCCCCCGACAGGAAGATACGCAGTATTTT
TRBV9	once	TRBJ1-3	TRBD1	CASSPRDRESGNTIYF	TGTGCCAGCAGCCCCAGGGACAGGGAATCTGGAAACACCATATATTTT
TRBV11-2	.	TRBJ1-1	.	CASSRLTTEAFF	TGTGCCAGCAGCCGCCTCACCACTGAAGCTTTCTTT
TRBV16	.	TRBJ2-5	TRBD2	CASSQSTSGSETQYF	TGTGCCAGCAGCCAATCGACTAGCGGGAGTGAGACCCAGTACTTC
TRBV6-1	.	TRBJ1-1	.	CASSESSEAFF	TGTGCCAGCAGTGAATCCAGTGAAGCTTTCTTT
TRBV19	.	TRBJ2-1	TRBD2	CASSIDSPGTSSEQFF	TGTGCCAGTAGTATAGATAGCCCCGGGACTAGCAGTGAGCAGTTCTTC
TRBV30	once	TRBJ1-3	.	CAWGTLSGNTIYF	TGTGCCTGGGGAACCCTCTCTGGAAACACCATATATTTT
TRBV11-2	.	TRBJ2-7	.	CASSLGTASSYEQYF	TGTGCCAGCAGCTTAGGCACAGCCAGCTCCTACGAGCAGTACTTC
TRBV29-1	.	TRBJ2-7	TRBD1	CSVRTGAYEQYF	TGCAGCGTTCGGACAGGGGCCTACGAGCAGTACTTC
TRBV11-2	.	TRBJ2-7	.	CASSPGVNYEQYF	TGTGCCAGCAGCCCTGGGGTAAACTACGAGCAGTACTTC
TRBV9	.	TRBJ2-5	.	CASSVGGETQYF	TGTGCCAGCAGCGTAGGAGGCGAGACCCAGTACTTC